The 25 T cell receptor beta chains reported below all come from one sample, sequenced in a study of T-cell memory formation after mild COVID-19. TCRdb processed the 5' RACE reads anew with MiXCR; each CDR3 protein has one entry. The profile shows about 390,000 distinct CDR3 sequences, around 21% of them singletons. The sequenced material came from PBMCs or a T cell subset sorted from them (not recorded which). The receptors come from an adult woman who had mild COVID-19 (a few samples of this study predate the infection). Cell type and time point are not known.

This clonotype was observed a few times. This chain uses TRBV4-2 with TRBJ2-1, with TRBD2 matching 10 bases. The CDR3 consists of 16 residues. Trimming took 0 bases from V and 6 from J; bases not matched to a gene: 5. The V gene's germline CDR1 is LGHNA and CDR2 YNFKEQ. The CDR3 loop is CASSQDASGGANEQFF. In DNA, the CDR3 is TGTGCCAGCAGCCAAGATGCGAGCGGGGGGGCCAATGAGCAGTTCTTC.

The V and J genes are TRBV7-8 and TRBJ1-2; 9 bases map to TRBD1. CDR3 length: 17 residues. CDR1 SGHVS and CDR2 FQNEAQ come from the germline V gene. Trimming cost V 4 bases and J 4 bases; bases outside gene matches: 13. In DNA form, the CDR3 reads TGTGCCAGCAGCTCACCGGGACAGGGCCTAAAAGGCTATGGCTACACCTTC. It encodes CASSSPGQGLKGYGYTF.

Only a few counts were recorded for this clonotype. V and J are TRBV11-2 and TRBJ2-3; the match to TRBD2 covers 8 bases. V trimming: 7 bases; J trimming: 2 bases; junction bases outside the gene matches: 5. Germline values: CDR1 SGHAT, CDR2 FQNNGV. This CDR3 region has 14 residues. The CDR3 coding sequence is TGTGCCAGCAAAAGCGGGGGATTCACAGATACGCAGTATTTT. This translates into CASKSGGFTDTQYF. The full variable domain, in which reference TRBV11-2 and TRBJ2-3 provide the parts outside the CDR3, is EAGVAQSPRYKIIEKRQSVAFWCNPISGHATLYWYQQILGQGPKLLIQFQNNGVVDDSQLPKDRFSAERLKGVDSTLKIQPAKLEDSAVYLCASKSGGFTDTQYFGPGTRLTVL.

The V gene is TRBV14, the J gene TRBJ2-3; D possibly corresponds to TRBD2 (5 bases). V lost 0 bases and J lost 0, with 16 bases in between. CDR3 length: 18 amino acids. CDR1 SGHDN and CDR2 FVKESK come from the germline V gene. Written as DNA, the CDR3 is TGTGCCAGCAGCCAAGAGGTCCAGCGGATTCCTAGCACAGATACGCAGTATTTT. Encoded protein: CASSQEVQRIPSTDTQYF.

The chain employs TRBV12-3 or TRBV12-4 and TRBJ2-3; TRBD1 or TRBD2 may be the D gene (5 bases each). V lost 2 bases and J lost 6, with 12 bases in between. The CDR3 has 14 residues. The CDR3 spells CASSLTGHQDTQYF. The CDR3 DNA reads TGTGCCAGCAGTTTAACGGGGCATCAGGATACGCAGTATTTT.

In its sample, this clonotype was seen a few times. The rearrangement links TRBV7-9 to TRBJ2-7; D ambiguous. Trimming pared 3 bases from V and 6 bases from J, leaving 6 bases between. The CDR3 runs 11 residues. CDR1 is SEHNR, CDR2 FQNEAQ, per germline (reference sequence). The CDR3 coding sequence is TGTGCCAGCAGCTTTGGTCCCGAGCAGTACTTC. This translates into CASSFGPEQYF.

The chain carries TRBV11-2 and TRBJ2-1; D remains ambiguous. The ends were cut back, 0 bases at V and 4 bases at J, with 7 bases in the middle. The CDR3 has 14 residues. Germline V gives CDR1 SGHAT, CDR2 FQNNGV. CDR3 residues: CASSLEDGYNEQFF. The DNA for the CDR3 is TGTGCCAGCAGCTTAGAAGACGGTTACAATGAGCAGTTCTTC.

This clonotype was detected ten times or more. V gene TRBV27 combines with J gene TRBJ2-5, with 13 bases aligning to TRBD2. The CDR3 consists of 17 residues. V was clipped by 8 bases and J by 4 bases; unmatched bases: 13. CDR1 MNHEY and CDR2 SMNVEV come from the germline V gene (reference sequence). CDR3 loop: CASGRTSGSLFVETQYF. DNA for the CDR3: TGTGCCAGCGGACGGACTAGCGGGAGTCTGTTTGTAGAGACCCAGTACTTC.

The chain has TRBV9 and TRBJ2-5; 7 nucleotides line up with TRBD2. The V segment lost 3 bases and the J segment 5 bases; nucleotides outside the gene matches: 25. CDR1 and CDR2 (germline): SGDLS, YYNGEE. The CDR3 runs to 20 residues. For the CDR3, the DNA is TGTGCCAGCAGCGCGCCCTCCGGTCGTGAGGGCGGGGGTCGGTGGGAGACCCAGTACTTC. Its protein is CASSAPSGREGGGRWETQYF.

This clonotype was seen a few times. The chain's CDR3 is CASRISPVTGELFF. Here the CDR3 DNA reads TGTGCCAGCAGAATAAGTCCGGTGACCGGGGAGCTGTTTTTT. This sequence joins TRBV6-2 or TRBV6-3 and TRBJ2-2; D is undetermined. In germline, CDR1 is MNHEY, CDR2 SVGEGT. CDR3 length: 14 amino acids. Trimming shortened V by 6 bases and J by 5 bases, and 13 bases separated the two germline ends.

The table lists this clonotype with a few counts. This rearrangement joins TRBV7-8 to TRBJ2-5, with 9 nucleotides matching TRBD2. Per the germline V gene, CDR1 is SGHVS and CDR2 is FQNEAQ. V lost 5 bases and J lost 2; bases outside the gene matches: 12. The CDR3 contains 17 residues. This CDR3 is CASSLGLAGRLQETQYF. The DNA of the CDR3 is TGTGCCAGCAGCCTGGGGCTAGCGGGAAGACTACAAGAGACCCAGTACTTC.

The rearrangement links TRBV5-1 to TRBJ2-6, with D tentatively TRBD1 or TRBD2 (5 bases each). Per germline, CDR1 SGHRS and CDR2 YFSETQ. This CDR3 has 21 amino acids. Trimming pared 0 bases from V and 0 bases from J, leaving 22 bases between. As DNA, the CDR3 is TGCGCCAGCAGCTTGGCCTGGGGACCCACCGGTTACTTCTCTGGGGCCAACGTCCTGACTTTC. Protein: CASSLAWGPTGYFSGANVLTF.

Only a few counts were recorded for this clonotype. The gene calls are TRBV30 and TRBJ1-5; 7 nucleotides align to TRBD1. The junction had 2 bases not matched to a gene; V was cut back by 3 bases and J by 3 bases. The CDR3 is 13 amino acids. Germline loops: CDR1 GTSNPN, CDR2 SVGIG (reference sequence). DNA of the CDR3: TGTGCCTGGAGGGGACAGACCAATCAGCCCCAGCATTTT. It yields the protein CAWRGQTNQPQHF.

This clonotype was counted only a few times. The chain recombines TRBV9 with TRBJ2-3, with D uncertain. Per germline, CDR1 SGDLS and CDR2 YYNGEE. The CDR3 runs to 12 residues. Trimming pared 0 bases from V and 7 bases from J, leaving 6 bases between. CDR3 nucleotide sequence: TGTGCCAGCAGCGTAGAGTCGAATACGCAGTATTTT. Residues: CASSVESNTQYF.

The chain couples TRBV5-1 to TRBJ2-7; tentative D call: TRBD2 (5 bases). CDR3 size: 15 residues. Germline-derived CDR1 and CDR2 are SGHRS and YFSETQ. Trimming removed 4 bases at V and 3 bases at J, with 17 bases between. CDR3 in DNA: TGCGCCAGCAGCCCCGGCGGGTTTCGTATCTACGAGCAGTACTTC. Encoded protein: CASSPGGFRIYEQYF.

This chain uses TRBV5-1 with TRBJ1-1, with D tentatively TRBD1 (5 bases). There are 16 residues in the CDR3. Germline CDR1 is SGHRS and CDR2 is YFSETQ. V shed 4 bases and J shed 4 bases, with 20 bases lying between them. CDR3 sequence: CASSPGGFRDGTEAFF. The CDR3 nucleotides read TGCGCCAGCAGCCCCGGAGGGTTCAGGGATGGCACTGAAGCTTTCTTT.

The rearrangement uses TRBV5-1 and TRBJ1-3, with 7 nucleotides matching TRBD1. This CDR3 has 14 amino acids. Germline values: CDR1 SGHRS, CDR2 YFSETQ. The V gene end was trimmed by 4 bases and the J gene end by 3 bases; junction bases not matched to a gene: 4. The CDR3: CASSTGTDGNTIYF. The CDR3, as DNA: TGCGCCAGCAGCACCGGGACAGATGGAAACACCATATATTTT.

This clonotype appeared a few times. CDR3: CATSERYNEQFF. The CDR3 DNA follows: TGTGCCACCAGTGAGAGGTACAATGAGCAGTTCTTC. The chain has TRBV24-1 and TRBJ2-1; D gene uncertain. The length of the CDR3 is 12 residues. V dropped 4 bases and J dropped 4 bases, with 4 bases sitting between them. The germline V gene has CDR1 KGHDR and CDR2 SFDVKD.

CDR3 amino acids: CASSLGTTDYNEQFF. CDR3 sequence (DNA): TGTGCCAGCAGCTTAGGGACTACCGATTACAATGAGCAGTTCTTC. J is TRBJ2-1 and V is TRBV7-9; possible D gene TRBD2, 6 bases. Deletions cut 1 base from V and 4 bases from J, with 11 bases between. Germline CDR1 reads SEHNR; CDR2 reads FQNEAQ (reference sequence). CDR3 size: 15 residues.

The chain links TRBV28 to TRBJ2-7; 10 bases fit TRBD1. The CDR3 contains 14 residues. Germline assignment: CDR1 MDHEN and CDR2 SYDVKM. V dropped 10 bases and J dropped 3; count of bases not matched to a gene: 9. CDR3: CATKMGTGVYEQYF. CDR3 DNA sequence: TGTGCCACCAAGATGGGGACAGGGGTCTACGAGCAGTACTTC. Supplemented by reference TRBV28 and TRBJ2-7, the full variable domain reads DVKVTQSSRYLVKRTGEKVFLECVQDMDHENMFWYRQDPGLGLRLIYFSYDVKMKEKGDIPEGYSVSREKKERFSLILESASTNQTSMYLCATKMGTGVYEQYFGPGTRLTVT.

CDR3 amino acids: CASSPLGSTGTFF. CDR3 nucleotide sequence: TGTGCCAGCAGCCCCCTAGGTAGCACAGGGACTTTCTTT. V is TRBV7-9 and J is TRBJ1-1, with D perhaps TRBD1 (6 bases). V lost 5 bases to trimming and J lost 12 bases, with 19 bases between them. Germline assignment: CDR1 SEHNR and CDR2 FQNEAQ (reference sequence). The CDR3 consists of 13 residues.

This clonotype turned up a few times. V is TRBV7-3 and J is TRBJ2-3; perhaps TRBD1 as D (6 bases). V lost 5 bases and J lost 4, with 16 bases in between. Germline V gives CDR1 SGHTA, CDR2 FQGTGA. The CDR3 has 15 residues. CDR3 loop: CASSPRLGAADTQYF. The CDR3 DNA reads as TGTGCCAGCAGCCCACGGCTGGGGGCGGCAGATACGCAGTATTTT.

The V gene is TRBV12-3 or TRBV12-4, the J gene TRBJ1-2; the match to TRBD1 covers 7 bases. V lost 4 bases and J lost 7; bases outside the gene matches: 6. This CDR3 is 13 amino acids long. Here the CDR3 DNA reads TGTGCCAGCAGTTCGCACAGGGGCTCTGGCTACACCTTC. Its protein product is CASSSHRGSGYTF.

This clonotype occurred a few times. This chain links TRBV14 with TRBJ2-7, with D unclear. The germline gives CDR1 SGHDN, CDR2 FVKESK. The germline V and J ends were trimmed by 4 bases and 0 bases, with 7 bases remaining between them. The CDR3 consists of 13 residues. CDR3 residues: CASSPPLSYEQYF. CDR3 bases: TGTGCCAGCAGCCCACCCCTCTCCTACGAGCAGTACTTC.

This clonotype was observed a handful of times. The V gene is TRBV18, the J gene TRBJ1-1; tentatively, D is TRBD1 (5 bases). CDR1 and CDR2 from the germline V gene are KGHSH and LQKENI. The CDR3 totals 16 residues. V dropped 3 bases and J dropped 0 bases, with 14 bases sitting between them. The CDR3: CASSPMLGGMNTEAFF. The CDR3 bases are TGTGCCAGCTCACCCATGTTGGGGGGGATGAACACTGAAGCTTTCTTT.